This TCR beta chain derives from a study of cytomegalovirus exposure and HLA in healthy donors. Looking at the study overall: Of the donors genotyped, 398 in all, about 76% fell in the Caucasian-associated ancestry cluster.

The PCR made use of 60 Vbeta and 13 Jbeta primers. In the original analysis: A later analysis counted some 87 million unique TCR beta chains, roughly 11 million shared. TCRdb's table, derived via immunoSEQ multiplex PCR, lists solely in-frame clones and lacks some. V and J calls and clone size come straight from that table; D and trimming were deduced from the DNA. The profile shows under 90,000 clones, over 70% of them singletons. This CDR3 contains 13 residues. CDR1 is MDHEN and CDR2 is SYDVKM in the germline V gene. V trimming: 10 bases; J trimming: 3 bases; junction bases outside the gene matches: 6. Only a few counts were recorded for this clone.

The sequenced material came from PBMCs. The chain links TRBV28 to TRBJ1-1; 9 bases match TRBD1. The TCR comes from a woman aged 40 to 50 in good health and CMV-seronegative. In nucleotides, the CDR3 is TGTGCCATCGTGACAGGGGGATACACTGAAGCTTTCTTT. This gives the protein CAIVTGGYTEAFF.